This T cell receptor (beta chain) was observed in a study of T cell responses to AZD1222 COVID-19 vaccine. Study overall: Pooled in the analysis were second doses at about 4 or about 12 weeks.

General study findings and limits: Along spike, vaccine-associated CD4 TCRs were found throughout, with dominance at 160-218 and 743-854.

Details on this clone: The antigen is not known.

Repertoires were generated with immunoSEQ multiplex PCR, while TCRdb's copy carries only in-frame clones and drops some. The sample shows some 96,000 clones, around nine tenths of them seen only once. This CDR3 has 14 amino acids. Germline V gives CDR1 ENHRY, CDR2 SYGVKD. V gave up 10 bases and J gave up 4 bases; unmatched junction bases: 10. This material consisted of peripheral blood, taken on day 0 of AZD1222 vaccination. The chain has TRBV10-3 and TRBJ1-2; 9 bases are shared with TRBD1. The receptor comes from an adult in good health. The CDR3 loop reads CATGGQGRTYGYTF. The CDR3, as DNA: TGTGCCACCGGAGGACAGGGGCGTACCTATGGCTACACCTTC.